These 14 T cell receptor beta chains came from one sample sequenced in a study of T cell repertoires in cytomegalovirus infection (dated by TCRdb to between 2018 and 2021). TCRdb names Illumina HiSeq 1500 as the instrument used. In-frame beta chains were kept once TCRdb had trimmed the public reads at Q25 with fastp and called clones with MiXCR. Rows matching on CDR3 protein sequence are summarized as one entry with the most common DNA and genes. Counted in this sample were about 920,000 distinct CDR3 sequences; under 40% of them appeared once. The ten largest clones represent around an eighth of the sample. The treatment or condition label, as the study defines it: in vitro stimulation with specific CMV peptide epitopes to enrich CMV-specific T cells. These receptors have no known antigen. Sample: cultured CD8+ T cells from PBMCs, taken from culture after CMV antigen stimulation. These receptors were obtained from a human donor in good health (CMV status not recorded). Some clones in this sample may be carry-over from other donors' samples.

The table lists this clonotype with a few counts. V usage is TRBV7-6 and J usage is TRBJ2-3; D is undetermined. Trimming left V 1 base short and J 1 base short, with 12 bases between. CDR1 and CDR2 (germline): SGHVS, FNYEAQ. The CDR3 spans 16 residues. CDR3 region: CASSLVGSLGTDTQYF. The CDR3 nucleotides read TGTGCCAGCAGCTTAGTTGGCAGCCTCGGCACAGATACGCAGTATTTT.

This clonotype occurred many times. This chain connects TRBV7-8 to TRBJ2-7; the match to TRBD2 covers 12 bases. Germline V lookup: CDR1 SGHVS, CDR2 FQNEAQ. V was pared by 0 bases and J by 3 bases, with 6 bases of the junction left unmatched. This CDR3 contains 17 residues. The CDR3 sequence: CASSLAGSSGGVYEQYV. The CDR3 DNA reads TGTGCCAGCAGCTTAGCGGGATCTAGCGGGGGGGTCTACGAGCAGTACGTC.

This clonotype appeared a few times. V gene TRBV10-3 combines with J gene TRBJ2-7; 7 bases map to TRBD2. With 0 bases clipped from V and 5 bases from J, the junction kept 4 bases outside the gene matches. The germline V gene has CDR1 ENHRY and CDR2 SYGVKD. The CDR3 totals 14 residues. The CDR3 reads CAISESGGGHEQYF. The CDR3 bases are TGTGCCATCAGTGAGTCGGGCGGGGGACACGAGCAGTACTTC.

The V and J genes are TRBV5-6 and TRBJ1-2; D unclear. Germline values: CDR1 SGHDT, CDR2 YYEEEE. Trimming left V 7 bases short and J 6 bases short, with 13 bases between. The length of the CDR3 is 12 residues. The CDR3 sequence is CASRRGMDGYTF. The CDR3 DNA reads TGTGCCAGCCGACGAGGGATGGATGGCTACACCTTC.

The chain links TRBV4-1 to TRBJ1-1, with D possibly TRBD1 on 6 matching bases. Germline values: CDR1 MGHRA, CDR2 YSYEKL. The V end lost 4 bases, the J end lost 2 bases, and 14 bases lay between the germline ends. The CDR3 contains 15 residues. For the CDR3, the DNA is TGCGCCAGCAGCCGACAGGATCTGTCTAACACTGAAGCTTTCTTT. Translated, it gives CASSRQDLSNTEAFF.

This clonotype has more than one count but fewer than ten. The junction departs from germline at one end; a sequencing error may be responsible. This chain joins TRBV29-1 and TRBJ2-7; D is unclear. Per germline, CDR1 SQVTM and CDR2 ANQGSEA. The CDR3 extends over 13 amino acids. The CDR3 is CSVETSGRYEQYF. CDR3 DNA sequence: TGCAGCGTTGAAACCTCGGGCCGCTACGAGCAGTACTTT.

In regard to this clonotype: A read error may explain this, as a much larger clone is one base away. A read error is likely, as this CDR3 ends without the conserved phenylalanine or tryptophan. The chain is built from TRBV7-6 and TRBJ2-7; D unclear. The CDR3 runs 13 residues. Trimming took off 2 bases at V and 6 bases at J, with 11 bases between the two ends. Germline CDR1 SGHVS, CDR2 FNYEAQ. The chain's CDR3 is CASSLSHPSEQYI. The CDR3 region has the DNA TGTGCCAGCAGCTTAAGCCATCCATCCGAGCAGTACATC.

This chain connects TRBV15 to TRBJ1-1, with unresolved D. The CDR3 runs to 13 residues. From germline, CDR1 is LNHNV and CDR2 YYDKDF (reference sequence). V shed 3 bases and J shed 3 bases, with 8 bases lying between them. CDR3 coding DNA: TGTGCCACCAGCAGGGGAGTGGACACTGAAGCTTTCTTT. It is translated as CATSRGVDTEAFF. Combining the CDR3 with reference TRBV15 and TRBJ1-1 gives the whole variable domain DAMVIQNPRYQVTQFGKPVTLSCSQTLNHNVMYWYQQKSSQAPKLLFHYYDKDFNNEADTPDNFQSRRPNTSFCFLDIRSPGLGDTAMYLCATSRGVDTEAFFGQGTRLTVV.

Comment on this clonotype: This may be a read error, as it is one base from a much larger clone. The chain links TRBV7-2 to TRBJ2-4, with a possible D match to TRBD1 (6 bases). CDR3 size: 16 residues. Trimming took off 4 bases at V and 8 bases at J, with 21 bases between the two ends. The germline gives CDR1 SGHTA, CDR2 FQGNSA. CDR3 loop: CTSSSTGSTLGDIQYF. The CDR3 DNA reads TGTACCAGCAGCTCCACAGGGAGTACCTTAGGGGACATTCAGTACTTC. Using reference TRBV7-2 and TRBJ2-4 for the parts outside the CDR3, the full variable domain is GAGVSQSPSNKVTEKGKDVELRCDPISGHTALYWYRQSLGQGLEFLIYFQGNSAPDKSGLPSDRFSAERTGGSVSTLTIQRTQQEDSAVYLCTSSSTGSTLGDIQYFGAGTRLSVL.

The V call is TRBV7-8, the J call TRBJ2-5; D gene ambiguous. Germline-derived CDR1 and CDR2 are SGHVS and FQNEAQ. V lost 5 bases and J lost 4, with 8 bases in between. The CDR3 is 12 amino acids. The CDR3 nucleotides are TGTGCCAGCAGCGCGAACTCAGAGACCCAGTACTTC. Protein sequence: CASSANSETQYF.

This clonotype was observed a handful of times. The gene calls are TRBV6-5 and TRBJ2-5; D is undetermined. The CDR3 runs to 17 residues. Trimming removed 0 bases at V and 4 bases at J, with 18 bases between. CDR1 is MNHEY, CDR2 SVGAGI, per germline. CDR3 sequence: CASSYSLPGLELETQYF. As DNA, the CDR3 is TGTGCCAGCAGTTACTCTCTGCCGGGCCTGGAATTAGAGACCCAGTACTTC.

This clonotype was counted at least ten times. The chain carries TRBV7-8 and TRBJ2-7; 8 positions match TRBD1. This CDR3 contains 15 residues. Germline values: CDR1 SGHVS, CDR2 FQNEAQ. V gave up 1 base and J gave up 5 bases; unmatched junction bases: 7. The CDR3 loop reads CASSLGQGAYHEQYF. DNA of the CDR3: TGTGCCAGCAGCTTAGGGCAGGGGGCCTACCACGAGCAGTACTTC.

There are a few counts of this clonotype. J is TRBJ2-1 and V is TRBV5-4, with D perhaps being TRBD1 or TRBD2 (5 bases each). V lost 2 bases and J 8 bases, leaving 17 bases between the germline ends. Per germline, CDR1 SGHNT and CDR2 YYREEE (reference sequence). The CDR3 totals 15 residues. CDR3 residues: CASSFGKGPGDEQFF. The CDR3, as DNA: TGTGCCAGCAGCTTCGGGAAGGGGCCTGGGGATGAGCAGTTCTTC.

The rearrangement links TRBV6-2 or TRBV6-3 to TRBJ1-1, with a tentative D call TRBD1 (5 bases). Per the germline V gene, CDR1 is MNHEY and CDR2 is SVGEGT. This CDR3 contains 15 residues. The V end lost 3 bases, the J end lost 6 bases, and 17 bases lay between the germline ends. CDR3 nucleotide sequence: TGTGCCAGCAGTTATGGCGGCACGGGAGGGGCTGAAGCTTTCTTT. Translating it yields CASSYGGTGGAEAFF.